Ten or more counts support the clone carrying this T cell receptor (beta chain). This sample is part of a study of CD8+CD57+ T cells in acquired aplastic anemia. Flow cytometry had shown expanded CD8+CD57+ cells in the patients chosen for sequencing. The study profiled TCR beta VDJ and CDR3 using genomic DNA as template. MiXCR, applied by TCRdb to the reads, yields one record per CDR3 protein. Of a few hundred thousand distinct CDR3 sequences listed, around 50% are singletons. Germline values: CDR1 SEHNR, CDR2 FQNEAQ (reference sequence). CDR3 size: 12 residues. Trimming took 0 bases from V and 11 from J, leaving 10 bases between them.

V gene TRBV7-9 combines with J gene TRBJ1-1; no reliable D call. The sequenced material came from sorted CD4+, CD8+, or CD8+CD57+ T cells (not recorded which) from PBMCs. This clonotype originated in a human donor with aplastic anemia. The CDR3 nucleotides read TGTGCCAGCAGCTTAGCCGAGGGAGGTGCTTTCTTT. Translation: CASSLAEGGAFF.